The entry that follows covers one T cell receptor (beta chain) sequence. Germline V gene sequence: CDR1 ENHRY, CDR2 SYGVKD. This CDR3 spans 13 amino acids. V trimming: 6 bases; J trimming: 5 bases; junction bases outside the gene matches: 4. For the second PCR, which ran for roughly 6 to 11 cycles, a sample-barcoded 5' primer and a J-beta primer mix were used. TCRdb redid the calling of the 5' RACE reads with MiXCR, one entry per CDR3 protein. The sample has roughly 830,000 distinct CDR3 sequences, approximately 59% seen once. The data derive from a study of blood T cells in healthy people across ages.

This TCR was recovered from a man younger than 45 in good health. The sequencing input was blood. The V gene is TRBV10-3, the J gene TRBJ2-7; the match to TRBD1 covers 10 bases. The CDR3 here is CAIRAGTGDEQYF. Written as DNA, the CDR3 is TGTGCCATCAGAGCCGGGACAGGGGACGAGCAGTACTTC.